This T cell receptor beta chain was recovered during a study of shared clonotypes between healthy human individuals. The length of the CDR3 is 14 residues. The V gene lost 4 bases and the J gene lost 0 bases, with 8 bases spanning the gap. Germline V gene sequence: CDR1 SNHLY, CDR2 FYNNEI. Here immunoSEQ multiplex PCR was the method, and the copy in TCRdb shows in-frame clones only, minus some. The data contain some 1.1 million clones, approximately 77% of them singletons. The source material was memory CD4+ T cells from PBMCs. Regarding subset: CD45RA-negative fraction. The chain has TRBV2 and TRBJ2-3, with D hard to call. The source of this sequence is a man between 18 and 35 years old in good health. Some clones in this sample may be carry-over from other donors' samples. The chain's CDR3 is CASSGSSSTDTQYF. The CDR3 nucleotides are TGTGCCAGCAGTGGTTCTTCTAGCACAGATACGCAGTATTTT.